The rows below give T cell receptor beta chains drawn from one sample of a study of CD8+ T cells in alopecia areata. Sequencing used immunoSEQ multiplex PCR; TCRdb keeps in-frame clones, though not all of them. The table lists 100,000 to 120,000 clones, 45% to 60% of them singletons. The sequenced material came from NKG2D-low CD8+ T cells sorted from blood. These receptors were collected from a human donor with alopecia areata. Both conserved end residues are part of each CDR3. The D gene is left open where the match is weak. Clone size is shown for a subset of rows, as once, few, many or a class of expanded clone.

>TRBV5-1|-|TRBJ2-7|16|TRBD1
CASRPGQGAYLYEQYF
TGCGCCAGCAGGCCAGGACAGGGGGCTTACCTCTACGAGCAGTACTTC
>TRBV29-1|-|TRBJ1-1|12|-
CSVSPGSTEAFF
TGCAGCGTTTCGCCAGGGAGTACTGAAGCTTTCTTT
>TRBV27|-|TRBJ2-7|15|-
CASSLGLQTTYEQYF
TGTGCCAGCAGTTTGGGCTTACAAACGACCTACGAGCAGTACTTC
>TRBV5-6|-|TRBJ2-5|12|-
CASSLGEETQYF
TGTGCCAGCAGCTTGGGAGAAGAGACCCAGTACTTC
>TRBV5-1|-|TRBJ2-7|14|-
CASSFGTNPLEQYF
TGCGCCAGCAGCTTCGGGACAAACCCCCTTGAGCAGTACTTC
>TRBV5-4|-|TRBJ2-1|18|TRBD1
CASSYSGHTGVYRDEQFF
TGTGCCAGCAGCTACTCAGGGCATACAGGGGTTTATCGTGATGAGCAGTTCTTC
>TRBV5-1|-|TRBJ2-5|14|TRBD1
CASSLTGEKETQYF
TGCGCCAGCAGCTTGACAGGGGAAAAAGAGACCCAGTACTTC
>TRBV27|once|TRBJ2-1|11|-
CASSLFHEQFF
TGTGCCAGCAGTTTATTCCATGAGCAGTTCTTC
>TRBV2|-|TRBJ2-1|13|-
CASSPTTYNEQFF
TGTGCCAGCAGCCCGACTACGTACAATGAGCAGTTCTTC
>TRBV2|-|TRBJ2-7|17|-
CASSVWDNGPASYEQYF
TGTGCCAGCAGTGTTTGGGACAACGGCCCCGCATCCTACGAGCAGTACTTC
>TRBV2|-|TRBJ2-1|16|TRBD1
CASSYEPGQVINEQFF
TGTGCCAGCAGTTACGAACCGGGACAGGTTATCAATGAGCAGTTCTTC
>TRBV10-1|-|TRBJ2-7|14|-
CASSESTRVDEQYF
TGCGCCAGCAGTGAGTCTACCAGGGTGGACGAGCAGTACTTC
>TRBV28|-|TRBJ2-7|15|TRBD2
CASSRGLAGVYEQYF
TGTGCCAGCAGCCGGGGACTAGCGGGAGTCTACGAGCAGTACTTC
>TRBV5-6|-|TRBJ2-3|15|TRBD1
CASSYAGTGDYTQYF
TGTGCCAGCAGCTATGCCGGGACAGGGGACTATACGCAGTATTTT
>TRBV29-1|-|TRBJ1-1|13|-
CSAHLGGITEAFF
TGCAGCGCCCATCTCGGCGGAATCACTGAAGCTTTCTTT
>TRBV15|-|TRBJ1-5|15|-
CATSRDRGSNQPQHF
TGTGCCACCAGCAGAGATAGGGGTTCGAATCAGCCCCAGCATTTT